This T cell receptor (beta chain) came from a study of cytomegalovirus exposure and HLA in healthy donors. These donors, healthy bone marrow donors, were studied. Whole-study findings and limits: Later genetic work tied a missense DCLRE1C variant to beta-chain V and J trimming. The presence/absence work took it that sequencing depth was about the same across donors.

13 Jbeta primers and 60 Vbeta primers were used for the PCR. The method was immunoSEQ multiplex PCR; TCRdb's version includes in-frame clones alone and lacks a portion of them. The sample lists roughly 140,000 clones, 60% to 85% occurring once. Trimming pared 3 bases from V and 7 bases from J, leaving 14 bases between. The germline gives CDR1 SGHRS, CDR2 YFSETQ. CDR3 length: 14 amino acids. To note about this clone: Its antigen is currently unknown.

This clonotype was obtained from a man aged 35-49 years in good health and CMV-seropositive. The chain has TRBV5-1 and TRBJ2-1, with D possibly TRBD1 on 6 matching bases. Sequencing was carried out using PBMCs. For the CDR3, the DNA is TGCGCCAGCAGCTCCGGACAGCCGAAAAATGAGCAGTTCTTC. Translated, it gives CASSSGQPKNEQFF.